The 29 T cell receptor beta chains below all came from one sample that was sequenced in a study of CXCR3-negative and CXCR3-positive naive CD8 T cells. Carrying UMI labels, the TRB cDNA libraries were prepared through 5' RACE. TCRdb derives one entry per CDR3 protein from the 5' RACE reads, leaving out DNA. The sample's table shows about 89,000 distinct CDR3 sequences. General study points: Hydrophobicity of TRB CDR3s was greater in CXCR3-positive naive cells than in CXCR3-negative naive cells.

Which antigens these TCRs recognize remains unknown. The sequenced material came from naive CXCR3+ CD8+ T cells from blood. Specified subset: CD45RO-CCR7+CD27+CD95- naive CD8+ T cells expressing CXCR3 (TNR3+). The receptor source for this set is a human donor in good health. Some clones in this sample may be carry-over from other donors' samples.

The chain recombines TRBV12-3 or TRBV12-4 with TRBJ2-1; the D call from TCRdb, TRBD1, cannot be confirmed without DNA. This CDR3 is built from 16 residues. The chain's CDR3 is CASSLAQGASYNEQFF.

The V gene is TRBV29-1, the J gene TRBJ2-2. This CDR3 is built from 15 residues. The germline gives CDR1 SQVTM, CDR2 ANQGSEA. The CDR3 loop is CSVEVTAPNTGELFF.

The genes are TRBV6-5 and TRBJ1-1. Germline lookup yields CDR1 MNHEY and CDR2 SVGAGI. CDR3 size: 14 residues. The CDR3 region is CASSYSGMNTEAFF.

V usage is TRBV12-3 or TRBV12-4 and J usage is TRBJ2-1; TCRdb lists TRBD2, though no DNA is available to test this call. This CDR3 has 15 amino acids. The CDR3 reads CASRVTGGDNNEQFF.

Judged by frequency, this clonotype is medium-sized (0.01 to 0.1%). The chain employs TRBV28 and TRBJ2-1. The germline gives CDR1 MDHEN, CDR2 SYDVKM. This CDR3 spans 13 amino acids. This chain's CDR3 is CASSLSSYNEQFF. Based on the CDR3 plus reference TRBV28 and TRBJ2-1, the full variable domain is DVKVTQSSRYLVKRTGEKVFLECVQDMDHENMFWYRQDPGLGLRLIYFSYDVKMKEKGDIPEGYSVSREKKERFSLILESASTNQTSMYLCASSLSSYNEQFFGPGTRLTVL.

The rearrangement joins TRBV4-1 to TRBJ2-1. Germline-derived CDR1 and CDR2 are MGHRA and YSYEKL. The CDR3 extends over 13 amino acids. This CDR3 is CASSQDDYNEQFF.

The chain employs TRBV29-1 and TRBJ2-2. Germline assignment: CDR1 SQVTM and CDR2 ANQGSEA. CDR3 length equals 12 residues. CDR3 in amino acids: CSVMGWTGELFF.

The V and J genes are TRBV6-1 and TRBJ2-2. This CDR3 is 13 amino acids long. The germline gives CDR1 MNHNS, CDR2 SASEGT. CDR3 sequence reads: CASSDKVTGELFF.

The CDR3: CASSPLLAGGTGEQFF. The V gene is TRBV18, the J gene TRBJ2-1; the TRBD2 assignment by TCRdb is unverifiable without DNA. This CDR3 comprises 16 residues. From germline, CDR1 is KGHSH and CDR2 LQKENI.

The chain uses TRBV28 and TRBJ2-7; the D gene TCRdb calls, TRBD1, cannot be checked with no DNA. Per germline, CDR1 MDHEN and CDR2 SYDVKM. The CDR3 contains 15 residues. The CDR3: CASSLVGTGEDEQYF.

The chain recombines TRBV7-3 with TRBJ2-1; TCRdb's D call of TRBD2 is untestable without DNA. The CDR3 totals 17 residues. The germline CDR1 and CDR2 sequences are SGHTA and FQGTGA. The CDR3 here is CASSPSGTILVHNEQFF. Looking up the rest from reference TRBV7-3 and TRBJ2-1 gives the full variable domain: GAGVSQTPSNKVTEKGKYVELRCDPISGHTALYWYRQSLGQGPEFLIYFQGTGAADDSGLPNDRFFAVRPEGSVSTLKIQRTERGDSAVYLCASSPSGTILVHNEQFFGPGTRLTVL.

The chain carries TRBV29-1 and TRBJ2-7; no DNA is available, so the TRBD1 call from TCRdb remains unchecked. Germline lookup yields CDR1 SQVTM and CDR2 ANQGSEA. CDR3 length: 15 residues. This CDR3 reads CSVGGATGTDYEQYF.

This chain joins TRBV5-1 and TRBJ2-7; TCRdb designates TRBD1, a call that cannot be tested without DNA. The germline gives CDR1 SGHRS, CDR2 YFSETQ. This CDR3 contains 15 residues. CDR3 sequence: CASSSGQGGAGEQYF.

CDR3 sequence: CASSISGSSYEQYF. The chain recombines TRBV19 with TRBJ2-7; TCRdb designates TRBD2, a call that cannot be tested without DNA. This CDR3 has 14 residues. CDR1 and CDR2 (germline): LNHDA, SQIVND (reference sequence).

The rearrangement uses TRBV28 and TRBJ2-1. The length of the CDR3 is 15 residues. Germline-derived CDR1 and CDR2 are MDHEN and SYDVKM. The CDR3 here is CASSLTEPTYNEQFF.

This rearrangement joins TRBV6-5 to TRBJ2-7; TCRdb returns TRBD2, unconfirmable since there is no DNA. This CDR3 has 15 amino acids. Germline-derived CDR1 and CDR2 are MNHEY and SVGAGI. The CDR3 here is CAVSGREGLPYEQYF.

The gene calls are TRBV20-1 and TRBJ2-2. There are 13 residues in the CDR3. Germline values: CDR1 DFQATT, CDR2 SNEGSKA (reference sequence). This chain's CDR3 is CSARDYGSGELFF.

The CDR3 protein is CASSLLGSSYNEQFF. This sequence joins TRBV7-7 and TRBJ2-1. CDR3 length equals 15 residues. The germline gives CDR1 SSHAT, CDR2 FNYEAQ (reference sequence). Drawing the rest from reference TRBV7-7 and TRBJ2-1, the complete variable domain is GAGVSQSPRYKVTKRGQDVTLRCDPISSHATLYWYQQALGQGPEFLTYFNYEAQPDKSGLPSDRFSAERPEGSISTLTIQRTEQRDSAMYRCASSLLGSSYNEQFFGPGTRLTVL.

The chain links TRBV28 to TRBJ1-5; with no DNA, the TCRdb D assignment of TRBD1 cannot be verified. The CDR3 is made up of 17 amino acids. The germline V gene encodes CDR1 MDHEN and CDR2 SYDVKM. CDR3 loop: CASSPRHTYKRNQPQHF.

The CDR3 protein is CASSLYQGNTGELFF. V usage is TRBV5-1 and J usage is TRBJ2-2; the D gene TCRdb calls, TRBD1, cannot be checked with no DNA. In germline, CDR1 is SGHRS, CDR2 YFSETQ. This CDR3 is 15 amino acids long. The full variable domain, its missing parts supplied by reference TRBV5-1 and TRBJ2-2, is KAGVTQTPRYLIKTRGQQVTLSCSPISGHRSVSWYQQTPGQGLQFLFEYFSETQRNKGNFPGRFSGRQFSNSRSEMNVSTLELGDSALYLCASSLYQGNTGELFFGEGSRLTVL.

The chain links TRBV20-1 to TRBJ2-5; TCRdb returns TRBD1, unconfirmable since there is no DNA. Per germline, CDR1 DFQATT and CDR2 SNEGSKA (reference sequence). The CDR3 totals 14 residues. Here the CDR3 reads CSARIVTRVETQYF.

The V call is TRBV20-1, the J call TRBJ2-7; the TCRdb call, TRBD1, lacks DNA for checking. The germline gives CDR1 DFQATT, CDR2 SNEGSKA (reference sequence). The CDR3 sequence is 13 residues long. CDR3 protein: CSAWGRDVGEQYF.

V is TRBV28 and J is TRBJ2-7. This CDR3 has 14 residues. CDR1 is MDHEN, CDR2 SYDVKM, per germline. The CDR3 here is CASSLQELTGEQYF. Full variable domain (rest looked up from reference TRBV28 and TRBJ2-7): DVKVTQSSRYLVKRTGEKVFLECVQDMDHENMFWYRQDPGLGLRLIYFSYDVKMKEKGDIPEGYSVSREKKERFSLILESASTNQTSMYLCASSLQELTGEQYFGPGTRLTVT.

The J gene is TRBJ2-7, the V gene TRBV7-8. The CDR3 has 14 amino acids. Germline V gene lookup returns CDR1 SGHVS and CDR2 FQNEAQ. The CDR3 reads CASSSSGIHYEQYF.

CDR3 sequence reads: CASSDTSGGYEQYF. This sequence joins TRBV6-2 or TRBV6-3 and TRBJ2-7; TCRdb calls TRBD2, which cannot be checked without DNA. CDR1 MNHEY and CDR2 SVGEGT come from the germline V gene. This CDR3 has 14 residues.

CDR3 region: CASRASGTSTDTQYF. V and J are TRBV7-8 and TRBJ2-3; TCRdb lists TRBD2, though no DNA is available to test this call. Germline CDR1 SGHVS, CDR2 FQNEAQ. The CDR3 sequence is 15 residues long.

The V call is TRBV30, the J call TRBJ2-1; the TRBD1 assignment by TCRdb is unverifiable without DNA. The germline CDR1 and CDR2 sequences are GTSNPN and SVGIG (reference sequence). The CDR3 is 12 amino acids. CDR3 region: CAWSGGDNEQFF.

This chain links TRBV10-3 with TRBJ2-5. The CDR3 runs 12 residues. The V gene's germline CDR1 is ENHRY and CDR2 SYGVKD. This chain's CDR3 is CAISESGETQYF.

The chain employs TRBV7-9 and TRBJ2-7; checking the TCRdb D call of TRBD1 is not possible without DNA. This CDR3 is 14 amino acids long. Germline assignment: CDR1 SEHNR and CDR2 FQNEAQ (reference sequence). CDR3 amino acids: CASSLRQGVYEQYF.